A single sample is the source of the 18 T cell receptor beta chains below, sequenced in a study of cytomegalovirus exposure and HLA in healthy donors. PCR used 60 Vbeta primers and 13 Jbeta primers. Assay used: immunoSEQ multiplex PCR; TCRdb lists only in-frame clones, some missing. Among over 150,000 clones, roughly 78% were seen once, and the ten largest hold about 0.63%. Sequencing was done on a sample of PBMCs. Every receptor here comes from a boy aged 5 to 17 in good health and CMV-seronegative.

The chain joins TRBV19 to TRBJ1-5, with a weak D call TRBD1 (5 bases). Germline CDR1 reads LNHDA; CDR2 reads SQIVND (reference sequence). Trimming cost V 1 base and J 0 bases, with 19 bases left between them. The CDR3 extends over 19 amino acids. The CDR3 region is CASSIVPAGGVYSNQPQHF. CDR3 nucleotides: TGTGCCAGTAGTATAGTCCCCGCAGGAGGGGTGTATAGCAATCAGCCCCAGCATTTT.

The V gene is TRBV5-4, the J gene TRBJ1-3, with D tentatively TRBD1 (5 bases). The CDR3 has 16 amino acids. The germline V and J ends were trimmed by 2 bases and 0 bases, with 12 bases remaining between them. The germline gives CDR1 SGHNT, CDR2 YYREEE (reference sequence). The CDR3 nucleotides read TGTGCCAGCAGCTTCATCGGGGGGATCTCTGGAAACACCATATATTTT. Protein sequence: CASSFIGGISGNTIYF.

The CDR3 bases are TGTGCCAGCAGCACAAGATCCCCAGGGGATCAGCCCCAGCATTTT. The encoded protein is CASSTRSPGDQPQHF. The genes are TRBV5-6 and TRBJ1-5; D possibly corresponds to TRBD1 (6 bases). CDR1 SGHDT and CDR2 YYEEEE come from the germline V gene. V was shortened by 4 bases and J by 5 bases, with 16 bases between the two germline ends. The CDR3 extends over 15 amino acids.

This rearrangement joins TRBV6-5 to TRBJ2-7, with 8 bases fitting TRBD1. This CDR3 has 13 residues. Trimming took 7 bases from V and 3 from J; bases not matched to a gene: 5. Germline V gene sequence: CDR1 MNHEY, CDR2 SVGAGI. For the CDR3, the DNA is TGTGCCAGCACCCACAGGGGGGTCTACGAGCAGTACTTC. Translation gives CASTHRGVYEQYF.

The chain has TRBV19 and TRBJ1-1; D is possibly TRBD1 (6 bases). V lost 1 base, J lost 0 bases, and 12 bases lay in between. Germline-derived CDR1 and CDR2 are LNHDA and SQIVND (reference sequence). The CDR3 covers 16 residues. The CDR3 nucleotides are TGTGCCAGTAGTATAGTTCTGTACAGGGTGAACACTGAAGCTTTCTTT. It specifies CASSIVLYRVNTEAFF.

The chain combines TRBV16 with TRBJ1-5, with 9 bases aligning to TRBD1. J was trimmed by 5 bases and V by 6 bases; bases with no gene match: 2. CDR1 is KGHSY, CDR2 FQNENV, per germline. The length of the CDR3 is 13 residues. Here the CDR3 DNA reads TGTGCCAGCAGGGACAGGGGAGATCAGCCCCAGCATTTT. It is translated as CASRDRGDQPQHF. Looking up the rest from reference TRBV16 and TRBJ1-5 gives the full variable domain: GEEVAQTPKHLVRGEGQKAKLYCAPIKGHSYVFWYQQVLKNEFKFLISFQNENVFDETGMPKERFSAKCLPNSPCSLEIQATKLEDSAVYFCASRDRGDQPQHFGDGTRLSIL.

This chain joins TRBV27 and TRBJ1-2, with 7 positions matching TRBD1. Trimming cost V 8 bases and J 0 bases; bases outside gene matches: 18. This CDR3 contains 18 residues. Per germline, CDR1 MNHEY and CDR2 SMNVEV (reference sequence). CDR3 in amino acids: CASLDLRTGQGANYGYTF. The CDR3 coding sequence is TGTGCCAGCTTAGACCTCCGGACGGGCCAGGGGGCTAACTATGGCTACACCTTC.

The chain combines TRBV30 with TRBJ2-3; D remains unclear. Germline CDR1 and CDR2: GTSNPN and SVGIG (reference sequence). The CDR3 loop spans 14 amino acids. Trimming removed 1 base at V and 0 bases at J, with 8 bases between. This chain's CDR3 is CAWSGLLSTDTQYF. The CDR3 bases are TGTGCCTGGAGTGGACTGCTAAGCACAGATACGCAGTATTTT. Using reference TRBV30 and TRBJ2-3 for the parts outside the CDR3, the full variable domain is SQTIHQWPATLVQPVGSPLSLECTVEGTSNPNLYWYRQAAGRGLQLLFYSVGIGQISSEVPQNLSASRPQDRQFILSSKKLLLSDSGFYLCAWSGLLSTDTQYFGPGTRLTVL.

The CDR3 coding sequence is TGCGCCAGCAGGTCCGGGACAGATAATCAGCCCCAGCATTTT. It specifies CASRSGTDNQPQHF. The chain links TRBV5-1 to TRBJ1-5; 7 bases are a match to TRBD1. Germline V CDR1 and CDR2: SGHRS, YFSETQ. The CDR3 is made up of 14 amino acids. With V trimmed by 5 bases and J by 4 bases, 6 bases remained unmatched.

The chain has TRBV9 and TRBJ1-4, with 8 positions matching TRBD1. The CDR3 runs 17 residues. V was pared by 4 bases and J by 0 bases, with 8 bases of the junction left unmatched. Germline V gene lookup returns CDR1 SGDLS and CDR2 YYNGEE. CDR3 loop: CASSRSRQGPTNEKLFF. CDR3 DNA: TGTGCCAGCAGCCGGTCCAGACAGGGGCCAACTAATGAAAAACTGTTTTTT.

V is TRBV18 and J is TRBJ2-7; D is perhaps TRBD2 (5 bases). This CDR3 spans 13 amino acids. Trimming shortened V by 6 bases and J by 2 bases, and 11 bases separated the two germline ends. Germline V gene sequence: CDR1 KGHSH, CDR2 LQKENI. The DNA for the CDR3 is TGTGCCAGCTCTGTTCCCGGGGCCTACGAGCAGTACTTC. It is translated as CASSVPGAYEQYF.

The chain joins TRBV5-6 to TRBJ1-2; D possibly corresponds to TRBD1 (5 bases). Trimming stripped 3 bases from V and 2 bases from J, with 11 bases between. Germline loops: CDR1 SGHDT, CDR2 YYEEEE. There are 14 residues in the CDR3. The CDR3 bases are TGTGCCAGCAGCTCTCGTTGGGGCAACTATGGCTACACCTTC. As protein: CASSSRWGNYGYTF. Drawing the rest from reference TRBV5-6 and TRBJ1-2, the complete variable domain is DAGVTQSPTHLIKTRGQQVTLRCSPKSGHDTVSWYQQALGQGPQFIFQYYEEEERQRGNFPDRFSGHQFPNYSSELNVNALLLGDSALYLCASSSRWGNYGYTFGSGTRLTVV.

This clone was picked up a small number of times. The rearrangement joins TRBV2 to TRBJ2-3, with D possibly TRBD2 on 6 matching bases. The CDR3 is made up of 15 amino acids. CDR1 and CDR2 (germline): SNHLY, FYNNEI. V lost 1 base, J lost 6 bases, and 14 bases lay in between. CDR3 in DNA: TGTGCCAGCAGTGAAGGGGCTAGCGACGGGGATACGCAGTATTTT. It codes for CASSEGASDGDTQYF. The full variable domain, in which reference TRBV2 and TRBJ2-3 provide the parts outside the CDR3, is EPEVTQTPSHQVTQMGQEVILRCVPISNHLYFYWYRQILGQKVEFLVSFYNNEISEKSEIFDDQFSVERPDGSNFTLKIRSTKLEDSAMYFCASSEGASDGDTQYFGPGTRLTVL.

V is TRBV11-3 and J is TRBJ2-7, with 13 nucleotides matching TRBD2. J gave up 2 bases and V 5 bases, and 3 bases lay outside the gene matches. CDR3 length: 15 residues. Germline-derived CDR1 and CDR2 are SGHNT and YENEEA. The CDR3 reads CASSTGLAGAYEQYF. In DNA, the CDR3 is TGTGCCAGCAGCACTGGACTAGCGGGGGCCTACGAGCAGTACTTC.

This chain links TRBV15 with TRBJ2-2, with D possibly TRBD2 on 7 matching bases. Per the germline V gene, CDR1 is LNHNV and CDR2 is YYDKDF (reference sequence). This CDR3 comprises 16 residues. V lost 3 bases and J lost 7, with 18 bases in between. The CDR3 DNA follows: TGTGCCACCAGCAGCACTCGGGGGGCGTTGTACGGGGAGCTGTTTTTT. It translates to CATSSTRGALYGELFF.

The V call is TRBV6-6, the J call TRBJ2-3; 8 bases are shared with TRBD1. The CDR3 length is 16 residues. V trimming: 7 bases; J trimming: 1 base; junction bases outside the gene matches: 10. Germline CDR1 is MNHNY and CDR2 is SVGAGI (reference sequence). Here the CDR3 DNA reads TGTGCCAGCACCAGGCCAGGGACAGGAGGCACAGATACGCAGTATTTT. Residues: CASTRPGTGGTDTQYF.

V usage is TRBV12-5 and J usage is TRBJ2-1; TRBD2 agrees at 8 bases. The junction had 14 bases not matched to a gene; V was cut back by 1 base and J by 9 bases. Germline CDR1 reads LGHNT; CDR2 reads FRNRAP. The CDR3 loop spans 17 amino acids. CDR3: CASGLARLGAGDSEQFF. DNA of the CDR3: TGTGCTAGTGGTTTGGCCAGACTCGGAGCGGGAGACAGTGAGCAGTTCTTC.

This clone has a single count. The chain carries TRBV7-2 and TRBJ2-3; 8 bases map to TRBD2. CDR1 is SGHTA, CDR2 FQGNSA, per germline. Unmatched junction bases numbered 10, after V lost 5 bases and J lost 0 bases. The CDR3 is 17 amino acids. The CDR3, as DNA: TGTGCCAGCAGCCTCGGGGGGGGGAGGGAAAGCACAGATACGCAGTATTTT. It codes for CASSLGGGRESTDTQYF.